Here is one T cell receptor beta chain with its context. The target of this receptor is not known. The sample holds no much larger clone one base away, and base qualities are not on file. The library relied on the immunoSEQ multiplex PCR assay. The authors processed their data as follows. A statistical classification framework was developed to diagnose cytomegalovirus status using the catalog of TCR beta chain sequences. The immuneACCESS repertoire file appears here via TCRdb, limited to in-frame rearrangements. These files lack a portion of the clones; in checked studies, under half of the deficit traces to unresolved V genes, and the cause of the others is not known. The V and J calls and clone size come from that table; D and trimming were worked out from the DNA. For this sample there are over 110,000 clones; roughly 81% appear just once. The ten largest clones add up to 1.4% of the sample. CDR1 and CDR2, per the germline V gene, are MNHEY and SVGAGI. The CDR3 spans 12 residues, from the cysteine through the phenylalanine. The entry retains the CDR3 DNA only, 36 bases that are in frame from base 1.

The sample originates from a study of cytomegalovirus exposure and HLA in healthy donors (dated by TCRdb to the late 2010s). Background on the whole study: The 550 to 750 repertoires of the first cohort and the roughly 120 validation repertoires were produced on the same platform, according to a later analysis. In addition to the first cohort of several hundred subjects, a separate validation cohort of 120 different subjects was used. High-throughput TCR immunosequencing, statistical association of individual TCRs with disease status, and machine learning were combined to predict cytomegalovirus infection status. The study aimed to test whether signatures of past pathogen exposure could be identified by cataloging public T cell receptors. What the study reported, not specific to this receptor: Subsequent analysis determined that TCRs grouped into clusters in the first cohort also showed a tendency toward co-occurrence across the approximately 110 validation repertoires, and about 94% of cluster scores exceeded 0. A total of fewer than 200 TCR beta chains were listed by the study as associated with cytomegalovirus. The authors suggested that the approach could potentially be extended to other disease states and immunological phenotypes. In vitro tests confirmed that three of the cytomegalovirus-associated TCR beta chains recognize cytomegalovirus antigens. A later analysis had no HLA typing for the validation cohort, so co-occurrence there was scored across all 120 repertoires. In both the original and validation cohorts, the classifier was reported to diagnose cytomegalovirus status with high specificity and sensitivity. Most TCR sequences were seen in very few donors, while some public TCRs were found in many individuals.

The donors were included in the validation cohort of over a hundred subjects, a group kept apart from the roughly 610-subject first cohort. The sample was PBMCs. Recombination linked TRBV6-5 to TRBJ2-7; 7 nucleotides in the junction match TRBD1. The sequence came from a young woman in good health and CMV-seronegative. The CDR3 region has the sequence CVSTGNSYEQYF. The bases are TGTGTATCGACAGGGAACTCCTACGAGCAGTACTTC.